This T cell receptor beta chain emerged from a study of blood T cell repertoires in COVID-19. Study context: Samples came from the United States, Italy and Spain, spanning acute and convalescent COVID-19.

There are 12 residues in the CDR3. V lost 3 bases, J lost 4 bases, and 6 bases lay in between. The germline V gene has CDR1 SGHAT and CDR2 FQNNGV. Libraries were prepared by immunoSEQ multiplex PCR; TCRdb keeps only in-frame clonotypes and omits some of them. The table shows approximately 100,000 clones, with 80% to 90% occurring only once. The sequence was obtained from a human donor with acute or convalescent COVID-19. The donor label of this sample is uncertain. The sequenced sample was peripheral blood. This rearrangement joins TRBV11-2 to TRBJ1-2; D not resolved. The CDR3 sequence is CASSLFGYGYTF. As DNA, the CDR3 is TGTGCCAGCAGCTTGTTCGGCTATGGCTACACCTTC.